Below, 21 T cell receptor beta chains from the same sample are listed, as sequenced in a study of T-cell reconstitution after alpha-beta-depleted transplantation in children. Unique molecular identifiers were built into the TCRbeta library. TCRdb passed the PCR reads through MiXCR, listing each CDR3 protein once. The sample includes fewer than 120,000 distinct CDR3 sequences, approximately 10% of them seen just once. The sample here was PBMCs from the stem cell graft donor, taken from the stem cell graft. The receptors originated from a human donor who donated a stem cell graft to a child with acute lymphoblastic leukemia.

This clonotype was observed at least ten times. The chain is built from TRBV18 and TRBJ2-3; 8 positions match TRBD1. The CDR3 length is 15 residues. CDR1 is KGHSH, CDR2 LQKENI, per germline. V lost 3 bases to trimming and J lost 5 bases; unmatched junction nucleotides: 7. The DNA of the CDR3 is TGTGCCAGCTCACCTCCAGGGGGCTATCAAGATACGCAGTATTTT. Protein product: CASSPPGGYQDTQYF.

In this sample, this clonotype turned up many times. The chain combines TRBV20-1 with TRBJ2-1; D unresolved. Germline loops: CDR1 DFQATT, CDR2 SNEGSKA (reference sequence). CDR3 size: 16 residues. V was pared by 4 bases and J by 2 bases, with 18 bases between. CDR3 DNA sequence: TGCAGTGCTATCTCCCCAAGTCTGGCCCCCTACAATGAGCAGTTCTTC. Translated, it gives CSAISPSLAPYNEQFF.

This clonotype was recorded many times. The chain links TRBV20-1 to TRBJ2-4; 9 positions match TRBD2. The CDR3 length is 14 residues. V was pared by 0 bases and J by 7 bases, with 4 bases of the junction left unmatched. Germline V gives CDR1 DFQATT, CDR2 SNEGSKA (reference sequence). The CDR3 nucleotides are TGCAGTGCTAGAGAGCGGGAGGGCAGGAACATTCAGTACTTC. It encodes CSAREREGRNIQYF.

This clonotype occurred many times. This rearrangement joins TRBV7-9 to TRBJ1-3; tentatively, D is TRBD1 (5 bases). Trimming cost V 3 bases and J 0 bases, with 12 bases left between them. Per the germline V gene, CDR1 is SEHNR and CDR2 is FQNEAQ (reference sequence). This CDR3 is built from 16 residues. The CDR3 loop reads CASSFRQTTSGNTIYF. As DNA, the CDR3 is TGTGCCAGCAGCTTCCGACAGACTACCTCTGGAAACACCATATATTTT.

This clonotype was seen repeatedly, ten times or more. The CDR3 protein is CSASHIRDSSPHEQYF. CDR3 bases: TGCAGTGCTAGCCATATACGGGACAGCTCTCCCCACGAGCAGTACTTC. The chain is built from TRBV20-1 and TRBJ2-7; 7 bases align to TRBD1. Trimming at V came to 3 bases and at J to 5 bases, leaving 16 bases not matched to a gene. The CDR3 consists of 16 residues. Germline-derived CDR1 and CDR2 are DFQATT and SNEGSKA (reference sequence).

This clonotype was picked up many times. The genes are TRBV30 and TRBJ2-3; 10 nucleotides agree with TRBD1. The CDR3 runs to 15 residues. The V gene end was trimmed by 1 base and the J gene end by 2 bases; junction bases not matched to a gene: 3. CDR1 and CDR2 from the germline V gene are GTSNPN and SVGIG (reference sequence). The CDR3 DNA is TGTGCCTGGAGTGGACAGGGGGCTTTCACAGATACGCAGTATTTT. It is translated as CAWSGQGAFTDTQYF. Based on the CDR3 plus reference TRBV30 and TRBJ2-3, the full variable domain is SQTIHQWPATLVQPVGSPLSLECTVEGTSNPNLYWYRQAAGRGLQLLFYSVGIGQISSEVPQNLSASRPQDRQFILSSKKLLLSDSGFYLCAWSGQGAFTDTQYFGPGTRLTVL.

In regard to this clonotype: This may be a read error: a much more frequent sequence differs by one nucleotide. CDR3 residues: CASSPMTGGGRSDEQFF. The CDR3 DNA is TGTGCCAGCTCACCGATGACAGGGGGCGGGCGAAGTGATGAGCAGTTCTTC. V is TRBV18 and J is TRBJ2-1; 10 positions match TRBD1. The CDR3 length is 17 residues. V dropped 3 bases and J dropped 8; count of bases not matched to a gene: 13. CDR1 and CDR2 from the germline V gene are KGHSH and LQKENI.

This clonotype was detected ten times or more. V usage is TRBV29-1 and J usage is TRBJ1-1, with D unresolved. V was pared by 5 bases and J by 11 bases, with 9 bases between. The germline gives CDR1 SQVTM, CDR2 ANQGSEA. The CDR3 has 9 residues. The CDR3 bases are TGCAGCGTTCCGGATTGGGCTTTCTTT. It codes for CSVPDWAFF.

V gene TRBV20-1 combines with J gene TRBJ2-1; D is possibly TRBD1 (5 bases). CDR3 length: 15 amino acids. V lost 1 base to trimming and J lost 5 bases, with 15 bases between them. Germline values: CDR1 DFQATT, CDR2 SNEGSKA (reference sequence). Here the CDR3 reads CSARVFDRRNNEQFF. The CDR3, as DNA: TGCAGTGCTAGAGTTTTTGACAGACGGAACAATGAGCAGTTCTTC.

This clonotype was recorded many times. The CDR3 loop is CSARDLSSGRSSHEQYF. The CDR3, as DNA: TGCAGTGCTAGAGATCTATCTAGCGGGAGGTCTAGCCACGAGCAGTACTTC. The chain combines TRBV20-1 with TRBJ2-7; the match to TRBD2 covers 11 bases. CDR3 size: 17 residues. The germline V gene has CDR1 DFQATT and CDR2 SNEGSKA (reference sequence). J was trimmed by 5 bases and V by 0 bases; bases with no gene match: 12.

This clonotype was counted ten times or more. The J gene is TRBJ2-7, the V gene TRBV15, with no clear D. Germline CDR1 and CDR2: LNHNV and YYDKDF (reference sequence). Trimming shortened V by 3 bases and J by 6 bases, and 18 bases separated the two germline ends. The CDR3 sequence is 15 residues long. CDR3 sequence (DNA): TGTGCCACCAGCAGGGCAGGAGTTCGGCCCCGCGAGCAGTACTTC. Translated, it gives CATSRAGVRPREQYF.

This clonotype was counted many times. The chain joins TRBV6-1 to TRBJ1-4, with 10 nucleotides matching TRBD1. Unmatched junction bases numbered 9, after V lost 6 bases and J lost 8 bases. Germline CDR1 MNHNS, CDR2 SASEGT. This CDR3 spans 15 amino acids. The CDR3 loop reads CASRLPGQGLEKLFF. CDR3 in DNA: TGTGCCAGCAGACTCCCGGGACAGGGGTTAGAAAAACTGTTTTTT.

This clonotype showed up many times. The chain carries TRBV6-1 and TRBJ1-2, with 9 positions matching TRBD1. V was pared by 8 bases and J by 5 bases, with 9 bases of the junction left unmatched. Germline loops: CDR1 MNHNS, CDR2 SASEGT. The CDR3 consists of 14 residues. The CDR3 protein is CASGAWDRVYGYTF. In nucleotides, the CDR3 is TGTGCCAGCGGAGCATGGGACAGGGTTTATGGCTACACCTTC.

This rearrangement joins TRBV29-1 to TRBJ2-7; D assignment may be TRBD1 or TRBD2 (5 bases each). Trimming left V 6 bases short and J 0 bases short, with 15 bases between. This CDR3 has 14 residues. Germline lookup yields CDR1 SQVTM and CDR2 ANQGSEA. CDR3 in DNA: TGCAGCGTCTCTGGGGGTGGAAGCTCCTACGAGCAGTACTTC. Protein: CSVSGGGSSYEQYF.

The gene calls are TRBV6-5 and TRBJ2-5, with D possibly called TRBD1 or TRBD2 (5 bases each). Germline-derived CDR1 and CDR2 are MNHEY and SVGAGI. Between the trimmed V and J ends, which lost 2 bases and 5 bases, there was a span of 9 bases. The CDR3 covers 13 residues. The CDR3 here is CASSYEGFETQYF. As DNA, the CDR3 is TGTGCCAGCAGTTACGAGGGGTTTGAGACCCAGTACTTC.

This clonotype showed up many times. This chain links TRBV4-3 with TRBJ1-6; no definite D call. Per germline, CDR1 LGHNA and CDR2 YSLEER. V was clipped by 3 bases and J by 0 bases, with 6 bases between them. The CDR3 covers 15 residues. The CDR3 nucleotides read TGCGCCAGCAGCCAGATTGCCTCCTATAATTCACCCCTCCACTTT. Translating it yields CASSQIASYNSPLHF.

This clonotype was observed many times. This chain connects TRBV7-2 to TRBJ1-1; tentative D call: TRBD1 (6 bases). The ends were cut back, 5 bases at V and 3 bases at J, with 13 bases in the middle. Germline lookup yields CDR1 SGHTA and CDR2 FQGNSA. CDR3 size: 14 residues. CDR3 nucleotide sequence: TGTGCCAGCAGCACGCAGGGACACTACACTGAAGCTTTCTTT. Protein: CASSTQGHYTEAFF.

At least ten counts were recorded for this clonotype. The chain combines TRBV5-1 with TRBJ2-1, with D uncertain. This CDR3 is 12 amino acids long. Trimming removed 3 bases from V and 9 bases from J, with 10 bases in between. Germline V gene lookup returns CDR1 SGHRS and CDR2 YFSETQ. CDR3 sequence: CASSYYSGEQFF. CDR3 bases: TGCGCCAGCAGCTACTACTCTGGTGAGCAGTTCTTC.

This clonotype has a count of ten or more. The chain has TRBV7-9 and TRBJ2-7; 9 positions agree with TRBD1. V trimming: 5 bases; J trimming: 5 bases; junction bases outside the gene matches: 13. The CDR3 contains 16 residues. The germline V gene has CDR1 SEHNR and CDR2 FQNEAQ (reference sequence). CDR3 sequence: CASSVSSGTGRDEQYF. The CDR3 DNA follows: TGTGCCAGCAGCGTCTCCAGCGGGACAGGGAGAGACGAGCAGTACTTC.

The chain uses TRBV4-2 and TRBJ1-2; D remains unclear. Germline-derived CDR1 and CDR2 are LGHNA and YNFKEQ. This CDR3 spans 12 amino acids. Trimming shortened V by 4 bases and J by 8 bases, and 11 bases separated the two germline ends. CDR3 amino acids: CASSPRIVGYTF. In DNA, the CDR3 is TGTGCCAGCAGCCCCCGGATCGTCGGCTACACCTTC.

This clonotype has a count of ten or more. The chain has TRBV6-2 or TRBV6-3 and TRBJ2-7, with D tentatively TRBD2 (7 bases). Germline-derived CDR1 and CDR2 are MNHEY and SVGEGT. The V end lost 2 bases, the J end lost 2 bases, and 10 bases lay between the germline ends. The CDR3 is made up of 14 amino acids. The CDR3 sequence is CASSYPGGAYEQYF. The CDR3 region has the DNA TGTGCCAGCAGTTACCCGGGGGGCGCCTACGAGCAGTACTTC.